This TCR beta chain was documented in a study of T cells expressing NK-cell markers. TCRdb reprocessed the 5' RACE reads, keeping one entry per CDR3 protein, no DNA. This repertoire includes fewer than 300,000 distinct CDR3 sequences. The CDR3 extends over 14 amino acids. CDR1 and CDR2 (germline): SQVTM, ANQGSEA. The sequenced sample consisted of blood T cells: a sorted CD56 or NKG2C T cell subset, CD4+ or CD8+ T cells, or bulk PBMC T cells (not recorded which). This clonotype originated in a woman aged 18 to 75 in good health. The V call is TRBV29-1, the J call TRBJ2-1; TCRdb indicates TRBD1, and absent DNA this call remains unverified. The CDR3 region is CSVLIPKIYNEQFF.